Listed below are T cell receptor beta chains from one sample, sequenced in a study of blood T cells in healthy people across ages. TCRdb redid the calling of the 5' RACE reads with MiXCR, one entry per CDR3 protein. The sample consists of around 1,500,000 distinct CDR3 sequences, about 43% of them appearing once. Sequencing was carried out using blood. The receptors were sampled from a woman aged 18 to 35 in good health. The CDR3 runs from the conserved cysteine through the conserved F or W. The D gene is left open where the match is weak. Not all rows give a size; the values are once, few, many and, for expanded clones, a class.

>TRBV12-3/TRBV12-4|-|TRBJ2-5|-|14
CASSSSDRQETQYF
TGTGCCAGCAGTTCTTCCGACAGACAAGAGACCCAGTACTTC
>TRBV5-5|-|TRBJ2-3|-|16
CASSLAVDAGSDTQYF
TGTGCCAGCAGCTTGGCCGTGGATGCGGGGTCAGATACGCAGTATTTT
>TRBV6-1|-|TRBJ1-2|TRBD1|14
CASSVRTGGHGYTF
TGTGCCAGCAGTGTCAGGACAGGGGGACATGGCTACACCTTC
>TRBV4-1|once|TRBJ1-5|-|17
CASSQEPGAYSNQPQHF
TGCGCCAGCAGCCAAGAACCAGGGGCCTATAGCAATCAGCCCCAGCATTTT
>TRBV6-5|once|TRBJ2-2|-|16
CASSYSPGANTGELFF
TGTGCCAGCAGTTACTCTCCGGGAGCTAACACCGGGGAGCTGTTTTTT
>TRBV27|-|TRBJ2-3|TRBD2|16
CASRPRPGLVTDTQYF
TGTGCCAGCAGACCTCGACCGGGACTAGTAACAGATACGCAGTATTTT
>TRBV4-1|-|TRBJ1-2|-|16
CASSHKVGAGNYGYTF
TGCGCCAGCAGCCACAAAGTAGGGGCTGGGAACTATGGCTACACCTTC
>TRBV5-1|few|TRBJ2-3|TRBD2|16
CASSLEGLAGMDTQYF
TGCGCCAGCAGCTTGGAAGGACTAGCGGGGATGGATACGCAGTATTTT
>TRBV19|-|TRBJ2-1|-|14
CASSIGPGNNEQFF
TGTGCCAGTAGTATAGGCCCGGGAAACAATGAGCAGTTCTTC
>TRBV12-3/TRBV12-4|-|TRBJ1-2|-|12
CASRSGPNGYTF
TGTGCCAGCAGGTCCGGACCTAATGGCTACACCTTC
>TRBV2|few|TRBJ2-3|TRBD2|14
CASSETREEDTQYF
TGTGCCAGCAGTGAAACCCGGGAGGAAGATACGCAGTATTTT
>TRBV5-1|many|TRBJ2-7|-|14
CASSLSSQIYEQYF
TGCGCCAGCAGCTTGTCGTCGCAGATCTACGAGCAGTACTTC
>TRBV11-3|-|TRBJ1-4|-|17
CASSSYSPDRRLQKLFF
TGTGCCAGCAGCTCCTATTCTCCGGACAGAAGATTACAAAAACTGTTTTTT
>TRBV18|-|TRBJ1-5|-|16
CASSPTRPGGNQPQHF
TGTGCCAGCTCACCCACCAGACCAGGTGGCAATCAGCCCCAGCATTTT
>TRBV5-1|-|TRBJ2-5|-|15
CASSSTGSRGETQYF
TGCGCCAGCAGCTCCACCGGGAGCCGTGGGGAGACCCAGTACTTC
>TRBV27|-|TRBJ2-7|TRBD2|15
CASSLGTSGISEQYF
TGTGCCAGCAGCCTCGGGACTAGCGGGATCAGCGAGCAGTACTTC
>TRBV12-3/TRBV12-4|once|TRBJ1-2|TRBD1|13
CANSLRGQGIYTF
TGTGCCAACAGTTTACGGGGACAGGGGATATACACCTTC
>TRBV20-1|few|TRBJ2-3|-|12
CSAQTATDTQYF
TGCAGTGCCCAGACAGCAACAGATACGCAGTATTTT
>TRBV12-3/TRBV12-4|-|TRBJ2-1|-|16
CASSSRVRVNYNEQFF
TGTGCCAGCAGTTCAAGGGTAAGGGTCAACTACAATGAGCAGTTCTTC
>TRBV11-2|-|TRBJ2-1|TRBD2|13
CASSSSGLARGFF
TGTGCCAGCAGCTCGTCGGGACTAGCTAGGGGGTTCTTC
>TRBV14|-|TRBJ2-1|-|17
CASSQGGRRLRVDEQFF
TGTGCCAGCAGCCAAGGGGGCAGGCGTCTGCGTGTGGATGAGCAGTTCTTC
>TRBV27|few|TRBJ1-4|-|15
CASSLVGQRGEKLFF
TGTGCCAGCAGTTTAGTTGGACAACGGGGTGAAAAACTGTTTTTT
>TRBV4-1|few|TRBJ1-2|-|14
CASSPKGDVYGYTF
TGCGCCAGCAGCCCAAAGGGGGACGTCTATGGCTACACCTTC
>TRBV2|-|TRBJ2-2|-|14
CASRGRPQAGELFF
TGTGCCAGCAGGGGACGTCCCCAGGCCGGGGAGCTGTTTTTT
>TRBV11-2|-|TRBJ2-1|TRBD2|15
CASTLSGGTGNEQFF
TGTGCCAGCACCCTTAGCGGGGGGACTGGCAATGAGCAGTTCTTC
>TRBV6-5|-|TRBJ1-2|-|15
CASRSGIGAAYGYTF
TGTGCCAGCAGGTCAGGGATCGGGGCGGCATATGGCTACACCTTC
>TRBV6-5|-|TRBJ2-7|-|15
CASTSSGNSYNEQYF
TGTGCCAGCACTAGTAGCGGAAACTCCTACAATGAGCAGTACTTC
>TRBV5-4|-|TRBJ2-5|-|16
CASSSRTNLHQETQYF
TGTGCCAGCAGCTCCAGGACAAACCTACACCAAGAGACCCAGTACTTC
>TRBV20-1|few|TRBJ2-5|-|13
CSARVDSQETQYF
TGCAGTGCTAGAGTCGACAGTCAAGAGACCCAGTACTTC
>TRBV29-1|-|TRBJ2-1|TRBD2|16
CSTGGTSGSGYNEQFF
TGCAGCACTGGTGGGACTAGCGGGAGTGGGTACAATGAGCAGTTCTTC
>TRBV4-1|-|TRBJ2-7|-|16
CASSQDLGRESYEQYF
TGCGCCAGCAGCCAAGATCTTGGCAGGGAGTCCTACGAGCAGTACTTC
>TRBV12-3/TRBV12-4|few|TRBJ2-3|TRBD2|15
CASRGTSGATDTQYF
TGTGCCAGCAGGGGGACTAGCGGAGCCACAGATACGCAGTATTTT
>TRBV24-1|-|TRBJ2-5|-|12
CATSDFPETQYF
TGTGCCACCAGTGATTTTCCAGAGACCCAGTACTTC
>TRBV3-1|-|TRBJ2-1|TRBD2|19
CASSQSVPAGAGSYNEQFF
TGTGCCAGCAGCCAAAGTGTTCCAGCGGGGGCAGGCTCCTACAATGAGCAGTTCTTC
>TRBV12-3/TRBV12-4|few|TRBJ2-7|-|15
CASRGSSLGAYEQYF
TGTGCCAGCAGGGGGTCGTCTTTGGGGGCCTACGAGCAGTACTTC
>TRBV4-2|-|TRBJ2-1|-|14
CASSQRTDYNEQFF
TGTGCCAGCAGCCAAAGGACGGACTACAATGAGCAGTTCTTC
>TRBV12-3/TRBV12-4|-|TRBJ2-5|TRBD2|16
CASSRLAGGPQETQYF
TGTGCCAGCAGCAGACTAGCGGGGGGACCTCAAGAAACCCAGTACTTC
>TRBV3-1|-|TRBJ2-1|-|14
CATVGLARYNEQFF
TGTGCCACCGTCGGCCTAGCGCGTTACAATGAGCAGTTCTTC
>TRBV7-9|few|TRBJ2-7|-|14
CASSHGGAPYEQYF
TGTGCCAGCAGCCATGGTGGGGCCCCCTACGAGCAGTACTTC
>TRBV7-6|-|TRBJ1-2|TRBD1|16
CASSSMGQALWEGYTF
TGTGCCAGCAGCTCAATGGGACAGGCCCTCTGGGAGGGCTACACCTTC
>TRBV7-2|few|TRBJ2-1|TRBD2|16
CASSFSGALEYNEQFF
TGTGCCAGCAGCTTTAGCGGGGCCTTAGAATACAATGAGCAGTTCTTC
>TRBV29-1|-|TRBJ2-5|-|12
CSVADGTNEQYF
TGCAGCGTAGCGGATGGGACCAATGAGCAGTACTTC
>TRBV3-1|few|TRBJ2-7|TRBD2|15
CASSQGSGGFYEQYF
TGTGCCAGCAGCCAAGGTAGCGGGGGGTTTTACGAGCAGTACTTC
>TRBV27|few|TRBJ1-5|TRBD1|16
CASSSKTGSTNQPQHF
TGTGCCAGCAGTTCCAAGACAGGGTCCACAAATCAGCCCCAGCATTTT